This record covers a single T cell receptor (beta chain). Its antigen is as yet unknown. The sample comes from a study of CD8 T cells in Susac syndrome. CD8+ and CD4+ T cells taken from blood had their TCR beta sequenced. Broader study findings: It was acknowledged by the study that relatively few individuals were included in its TCR sequencing and HLA analysis.

The germline V gene encodes CDR1 LNHNV and CDR2 YYDKDF (reference sequence). The V end was cut by 0 bases, the J end by 4 bases, with 12 bases between. This CDR3 spans 15 amino acids. RNA totalling about 0.45 to 1 ug underwent reverse transcription with random hexamers. Multiplex immunoSEQ PCR targeted 54 Vbeta and 13 Jbeta TCR beta segments. TCRdb independently ran MiXCR on the immunoSEQ multiplex PCR reads; one entry per CDR3 protein. This table has fewer than 350,000 distinct CDR3 sequences, 90% to 95% appearing once. The receptor comes from a human donor with multiple sclerosis. The sample consisted of CD4+ T cells from PBMCs. The J gene is TRBJ1-2, the V gene TRBV15; D is possibly TRBD1 (5 bases). CDR3 DNA sequence: TGTGCCACCAGCAGAGATCCGACAGTCCCCTATGGCTACACCTTC. Encoded protein: CATSRDPTVPYGYTF.